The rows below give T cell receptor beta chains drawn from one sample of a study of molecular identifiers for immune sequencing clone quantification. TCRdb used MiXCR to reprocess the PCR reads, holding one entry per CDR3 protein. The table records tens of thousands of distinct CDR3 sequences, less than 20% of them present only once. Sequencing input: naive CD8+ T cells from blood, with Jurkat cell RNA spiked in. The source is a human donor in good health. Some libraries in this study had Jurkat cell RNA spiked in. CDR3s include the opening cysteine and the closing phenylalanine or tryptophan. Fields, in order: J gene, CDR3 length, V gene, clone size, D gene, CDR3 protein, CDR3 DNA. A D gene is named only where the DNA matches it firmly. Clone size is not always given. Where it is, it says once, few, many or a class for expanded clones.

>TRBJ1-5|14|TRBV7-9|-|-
CASSLDYSNQPQHF
TGTGCCAGCAGCTTAGATTATAGCAATCAGCCCCAGCATTTT
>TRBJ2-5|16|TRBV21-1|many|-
CASSKATPVVGETQYF
TGTGCCAGCAGCAAAGCTACCCCGGTTGTAGGGGAGACCCAGTACTTC
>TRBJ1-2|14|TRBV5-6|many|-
CASSWRSVNYGYTF
TGTGCCAGCAGCTGGAGGAGCGTCAACTATGGCTACACCTTC
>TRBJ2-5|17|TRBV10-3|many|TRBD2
CAISEELGGLNWETQYF
TGTGCCATCAGTGAGGAGCTGGGGGGGTTGAATTGGGAGACCCAGTACTTC
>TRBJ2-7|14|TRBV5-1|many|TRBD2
CASSGGESYYEQYF
TGCGCCAGCAGCGGGGGGGAGAGCTACTACGAGCAGTACTTC
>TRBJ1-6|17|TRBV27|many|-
CASSSLLGKGDNSPLHF
TGTGCCAGCAGTTCTCTGCTGGGCAAGGGGGATAATTCACCCCTCCACTTT
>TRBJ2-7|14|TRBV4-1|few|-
CASSQDPGLYEQYF
TGCGCCAGCAGCCAAGATCCGGGACTCTACGAGCAGTACTTC
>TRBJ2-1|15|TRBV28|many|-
CASSSLLGPYNEQFF
TGTGCCAGCAGTTCCCTTCTCGGACCCTACAATGAGCAGTTCTTC
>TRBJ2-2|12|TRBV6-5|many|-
CASSFNTGELFF
TGTGCCAGCAGTTTTAACACCGGGGAGCTGTTTTTT
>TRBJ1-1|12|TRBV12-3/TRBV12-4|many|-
CASSIPRVGAFF
TGTGCCAGCAGTATCCCTCGGGTTGGAGCTTTCTTT
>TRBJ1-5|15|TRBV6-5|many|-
CASSPSFGSNQPQHF
TGTGCCAGCAGTCCGTCGTTTGGGAGCAATCAGCCCCAGCATTTT